This record covers a single TCR beta chain. Its cognate antigen has yet to be identified. No base qualities exist here, and no much larger clone lies one base off it. This specimen comes from a study of blood T cell repertoires in COVID-19 (dated by TCRdb to about 2020). Some background on the complete study: Collaborator samples came from the United States, Italy and Spain and covered acute and convalescent phases of COVID-19. A freely available public database, intended as a resource for researchers studying the immune response to SARS-CoV-2, is where the repertoires were released. Deeply sampled blood TCRbeta repertoires from subjects exposed to, actively infected with, or recovered from COVID-19 were included in the dataset. Samples were obtained from the ongoing ImmuneRACE study (first 160 participants) and from 1,254 subjects provided by 6 global collaborators. Nearly every sample came with metadata listing a de-identified subject ID, COVID-19 status, age in years and sex. The material from the prospective study consisted of cDNA or gDNA derived from T cells, B-cell-depleted T cells, or PBMCs. Where available, HLA class I and class II types were taken from metadata supplied by the sample provider and were not determined by assay-based typing. Overall study results and their limits: Clinical and demographic metadata were provided uncurated, with the amount varying by source and participant.

In the germline V gene, CDR1 corresponds to SGHTA and CDR2 to FQGNSA. Trimming removed 5 bases from V and 6 bases from J; the gene matches leave 11 bases unexplained. Including cysteine and phenylalanine, the CDR3 has 15 amino acids. Of all the DNA, just the CDR3 is kept, 45 bases in frame from base 1. The immunoSEQ Assay, a bias-controlled multiplex PCR, was used to amplify TCRbeta CDR3 regions from genomic DNA. Turning to the authors' computational methods: The number of nucleated cells in each sample was estimated from the amplification of reference gene primers within the assay. To quantify the absolute abundance of each unique TCRbeta CDR3 rearrangement, sequence reads were collapsed and filtered. For each sample, productive Simpson clonality was calculated as the square root of Simpson's diversity index across productive rearrangements. TCRdb re-hosts the immuneACCESS table, in-frame sequences only. Its copies lack some clones; in the studies checked, an unresolved V gene accounts for under half of them, and the cause for the rest is not known. D and trimming come from the DNA, and the V and J calls and clone size come from that table. The sample records some 200,000 clones, about 80% of which are singletons. The ten largest clonotypes hold around 14% of the sample.

Collaborating institutions collected whole blood in K2EDTA tubes following their own protocols. For TCRbeta analysis, collaborators shipped samples as frozen whole blood, isolated PBMCs, or DNA extracted from either of those sample types. Material for sequencing was peripheral blood. The sequence links TRBV7-2 to TRBJ1-2, with 8 middle bases fitting TRBD1. The receptor was isolated from a man aged 25-45 years with active or convalescent COVID-19. This receptor carries the CDR3 CASSQPHRTGNGYTF. The nucleotide sequence is TGTGCCAGCAGCCAACCCCACCGGACAGGGAATGGCTACACCTTC.